This T cell receptor (beta chain) was sequenced in a study of cytomegalovirus exposure and HLA in healthy donors. Turning to the study itself: There were 117 million unique TCR beta sequences, drawn from 150 million to 200 million T cells, in an earlier analysis. Researchers found that about four fifths of about 400 genotyped donors fell within the Caucasian-associated ancestry cluster. Study-wide findings and caveats: A later analysis reportedly identified an Asian-associated ancestry cluster as carrying fewer N-insertions than the approximately 640-donor mean. Through in vitro validation, three CMV-associated chains were shown to be specific for CMV antigens.

A word on this clone: Its antigen is unknown.

Germline V gene lookup returns CDR1 MDHEN and CDR2 SYDVKM. V was pared by 3 bases and J by 0 bases, with 15 bases between. The CDR3 runs to 17 residues. Researchers ran the PCR with 60 Vbeta and 13 Jbeta primers. The method was immunoSEQ multiplex PCR; TCRdb's version includes in-frame clones alone and lacks a portion of them. The table lists more than 150,000 clones, 84% of them singletons. The sample comprised PBMCs. This sequence was found in a girl aged 2-15 years in good health and CMV-seropositive. The gene calls are TRBV28 and TRBJ1-3; D is unresolved. CDR3 coding DNA: TGTGCCAGCAGTTTCGCAACCCTTAGCGTCTCTGGAAACACCATATATTTT. Amino acid sequence: CASSFATLSVSGNTIYF.